This T cell receptor (beta chain) was obtained from a study of radiation and T cells in renal cell carcinoma. Study-wide findings and caveats: From baseline, blood top tumor clonotypes peaked at 2 weeks post-radiation. Without pretreatment biopsies, baseline tumor clonotype presence was undetermined.

This clone appeared a single time. Its target is not known. Produced via immunoSEQ multiplex PCR; TCRdb's table is partial and in-frame only. The table records 150,000 to 200,000 clones, about 87% of them present only once. The CDR3 contains 13 residues. Germline CDR1 reads MRHNA; CDR2 reads SNTAGT. V lost 6 bases and J lost 4, with 12 bases in between. As for time point: blood 4 weeks post-SBRT, at nephrectomy. Specified treatment: 15 Gy SBRT to primary tumor, nephrectomy 4 weeks later. Radiation-treated patients gave blood at baseline, week 2 and week 4. The specimen was blood, collected from a patient whose treatment included radiotherapy and nephrectomy. The receptor was derived from a woman in her forties or fifties with renal cell carcinoma. The J gene is TRBJ1-1, the V gene TRBV6-4; tentative D call: TRBD1 (6 bases). The CDR3: CASSAEGGTEAFF. DNA of the CDR3: TGTGCCAGCAGCGCCGAAGGGGGCACTGAAGCTTTCTTT.